Listed below are T cell receptor beta chains from one sample, sequenced in a study of technical replicates of blood from several donors. Method: immunoSEQ multiplex PCR; TCRdb's copy keeps in-frame clones and lacks some. The sample lists about 84,000 clones; roughly 92% were seen once. Specimen: T cells isolated from PBMCs. Receptors were obtained from a human donor in good health. The CDR3 runs from the conserved cysteine through the conserved F or W. The order of the fields is V gene, clone size, CDR3 protein. Size tells how often a clone was seen (once, few, many) or the class of an expanded clone, and some rows leave it out.

>TRBV10-3|NA
CAISNTGDQPQHF
>TRBV19|NA
CASSPRRTTGELFF
>TRBV5-1|once
CASSLTGVNGYTF
>TRBV4-1|NA
CASSYPKLEGRPEHRNTGELFF
>TRBV6-5|NA
CASSEVASYNEQFF
>TRBV6-4|NA
CASSDSRDRAYEQYF
>TRBV12-5|NA
CASGLQGDTEAFF
>TRBV2|NA
CASRRGEQFF
>TRBV5-1|NA
CASSFGHRGLTDTQYF
>TRBV7-9|NA
CASRPGAEPKQYF
>TRBV11-2|NA
CASSLVHGSYEQYF
>TRBV27|NA
CASSPTSGIGEQFF
>TRBV5-6|once
CASSLGEATGELFF
>TRBV7-2|NA
CASRHRDRSSYEQYF
>TRBV7-9|NA
CASSPSESTDTQYF
>TRBV28|NA
CASSLGEGTYEQYF
>TRBV5-6|once
CASSWGQDSYEQYF
>TRBV5-1|NA
CASSLSPQGSGYGYTF